The entry below gives a single T cell receptor beta chain sequence along with its context. Its antigen is not identified. This sample is part of a study of cytomegalovirus exposure and HLA in healthy donors. Background on the study: Findings of an earlier analysis included around 100 million unique TCR beta sequences from 200 million or so T cells.

Trimming removed 4 bases from V and 7 bases from J; junction bases left unmatched: 4. Germline-derived CDR1 and CDR2 are LNHDA and SQIVND (reference sequence). The CDR3 is made up of 15 amino acids. Primers included in the PCR were 60 Vbeta and 13 Jbeta primers. The data were produced by immunoSEQ multiplex PCR, yet TCRdb's version contains in-frame clones alone and is incomplete. The data hold over 130,000 clones, with 78% observed a single time. Findings and caveats of the study: High specificity and sensitivity for cytomegalovirus status were reported for the classifier. Reports state that TCR beta sequences accurately predicted most subjects' HLA-A and HLA-B alleles. About 87% or about 30% of the time was how often most TCR beta V segments were productive, according to an earlier analysis.

Sample: PBMCs. The receptor was isolated from a woman in her thirties or forties in good health and CMV-seropositive. The V and J genes are TRBV19 and TRBJ2-7; 16 positions agree with TRBD2. The CDR3 bases are TGTGCCAGTAGTACGGGACTAGCGGGAGGGCTTGAGCAGTACTTC. Translation gives CASSTGLAGGLEQYF.